This T cell receptor (beta chain) is drawn from a study of stem cell transplantation in POMP-related autoinflammatory disease (dated by TCRdb to about 2021). Study-wide context: The study hypothesized that defective thymoproteasomes impair MHC class I-dependent CD8+ T-cell differentiation and positive selection, skewing the TRB repertoire. Before transplant, patients showed CD4+ naive T-cell skewing, low CD8+ T-cell proportions, and reduced T-cell cytokine secretion. The effect of POMP deficiency on T-cell receptor beta repertoire diversity and CDR3 characteristics was assessed by high-throughput TRB sequencing. Study-wide findings and limitations: In PRAID patients, the trend toward lower diversity and increased clonality reached statistical significance only for regulatory T cells. Across all analyzed T-cell subsets, PRAID patients tended toward lower TRB diversity and higher clonality. PRAID patients showed a restricted number of unique TRB V-J gene pairings.

As regards this clone: Its antigen is unknown. It has no much larger one-base neighbor in the sample; base qualities were not kept.

Interpreted using the paper, the time point label stands for: before hematopoietic stem cell transplant. PRAID was characterized by prominent immunodeficiency alongside autoinflammation. Before TRB sequencing, T-cell subsets (conventional T cells, CD8+ T cells, regulatory T cells, T follicular helper cells) were sorted. V sheds 6 bases and J sheds 3 bases, leaving 18 bases between their ends. Looking up the germline V gene yields CDR1 SNHLY and CDR2 FYNNEI. Spanning cysteine to phenylalanine, the CDR3 consists of 15 amino acids. Only the CDR3 DNA is retained, 45 bases long and in frame from the first base. Library prep was done by the immunoSEQ multiplex PCR assay. The authors processed their data as follows. Repertoire diversity was quantified with Shannon entropy, accounting for clonal size distribution. Clonotype distribution inequality was measured with the Gini-Simpson index (Simpson_1-D). TCRdb retrieved this table from immuneACCESS and kept in-frame rearrangements only. Not all clones are present; in checked studies, unresolved V genes account for under half, and no reason is known for the remainder. The DNA gave D and trimming, while V, J and clone size come from that table. Here the sample has 33,000 or so clones; around 88% occur a single time. 0.72% of the sample belongs to the ten largest clones.

The sample was CD4+ T cells from PBMCs, taken before stem cell transplantation. The TCR was taken from a human donor with POMP-related autoinflammation and immune dysregulation (PRAID). The receptor chain draws on TRBV2 and TRBJ2-7; tentative D gene TRBD2, with 6 bases matching. In nucleotide form, the sequence is TGTGCCAGCAGCGCGGGACTCATTCTTCTCTACGAGCAGTACTTC. The translation is CASSAGLILLYEQYF.